This paragraph covers one T cell receptor beta chain sequence. The germline gives CDR1 SGHVS, CDR2 FNYEAQ. This CDR3 has 16 amino acids. Trimming shortened V by 5 bases and J by 1 base, and 14 bases separated the two germline ends. The data belong to a study of cytomegalovirus exposure and HLA in healthy donors. This PCR relied on a set of 60 Vbeta primers and 13 Jbeta primers. Produced via immunoSEQ multiplex PCR; TCRdb's table is partial and in-frame only. Here the sample table reports about 200,000 clones. The TCR originated in a man aged 25 to 45 in good health and CMV-seronegative. Sequencing used PBMCs. The rearrangement uses TRBV7-6 and TRBJ2-2, with no clear D. Here the CDR3 DNA reads TGTGCCAGCAGCCCCCTTAGTACGGGGAACACCGGGGAGCTGTTTTTT. Protein: CASSPLSTGNTGELFF. The variable domain in full, completed from reference TRBV7-6 and TRBJ2-2, reads GAGVSQSPRYKVTKRGQDVALRCDPISGHVSLYWYRQALGQGPEFLTYFNYEAQQDKSGLPNDRFSAERPEGSISTLTIQRTEQRDSAMYRCASSPLSTGNTGELFFGEGSRLTVL.